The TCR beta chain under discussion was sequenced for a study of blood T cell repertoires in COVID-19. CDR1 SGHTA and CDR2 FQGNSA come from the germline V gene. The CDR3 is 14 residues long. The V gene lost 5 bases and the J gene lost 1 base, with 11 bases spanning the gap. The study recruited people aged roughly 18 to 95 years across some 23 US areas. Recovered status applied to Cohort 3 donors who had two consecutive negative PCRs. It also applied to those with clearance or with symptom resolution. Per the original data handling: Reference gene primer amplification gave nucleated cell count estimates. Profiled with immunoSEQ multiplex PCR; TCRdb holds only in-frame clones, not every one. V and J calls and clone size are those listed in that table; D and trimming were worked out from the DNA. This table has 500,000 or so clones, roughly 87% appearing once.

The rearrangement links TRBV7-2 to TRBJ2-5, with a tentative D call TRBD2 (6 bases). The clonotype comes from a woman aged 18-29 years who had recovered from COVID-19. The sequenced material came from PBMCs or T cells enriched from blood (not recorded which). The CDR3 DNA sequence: TGTGCCAGCAGCCCACGGGGGTCCCAAGAGACCCAGTACTTC. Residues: CASSPRGSQETQYF.